A selection of T cell receptor beta chains follows, all from one sample in a study of vaccination and CD4 T cells after COVID-19. TCRdb called the PCR reads again in MiXCR, with one record for every CDR3 protein. The table records about 15,000 distinct CDR3 sequences, 45% to 65% of them present only once. No antigens are known for them. Specimen: CD4+ T cells from blood, cultured in vitro. These TCRs come from a human donor who had recovered from COVID-19. CDR3s include the opening cysteine and the closing phenylalanine or tryptophan.

TRBV9	TRBJ2-7	CASSGGIGQGHYEQYF
TRBV27	TRBJ2-5	CASSLSGETQYF
TRBV20-1	TRBJ2-3	CSARRVGGGRDTQYF
TRBV11-2	TRBJ2-6	CASSRGQGGSGANVLTF
TRBV2	TRBJ1-5	CASMAGMRQPQHF
TRBV6-2/TRBV6-3	TRBJ2-3	CASSYSGFPDTQYF
TRBV7-2	TRBJ2-5	CASSFGGRQQETQYF
TRBV12-3/TRBV12-4	TRBJ1-2	CASSWATGIYGYTF
TRBV20-1	TRBJ1-1	CSAREGNTEAFF
TRBV20-1	TRBJ1-3	CSASPSDTIYF
TRBV7-6	TRBJ2-5	CASSFAPRGAREETQYF
TRBV19	TRBJ2-5	CASSRTAQETQYF
TRBV7-2	TRBJ1-5	CASSPTDHQPQHF
TRBV28	TRBJ1-1	CASSPGTVNTEAFF
TRBV19	TRBJ1-1	CASSKGTGGAEAFF
TRBV4-3	TRBJ2-5	CASSQDGPLGQGIETQYF
TRBV29-1	TRBJ1-2	CSAGQGNYGYTF
TRBV3-1	TRBJ2-3	CASRRSDTQYF
TRBV6-1	TRBJ1-5	CASRTDGDQPQHF
TRBV28	TRBJ2-2	CASSGAVGELFF
TRBV5-1	TRBJ2-3	CASSTGGVSTDTQYF
TRBV6-1	TRBJ2-1	CAMARGQSYNEQFF
TRBV6-2/TRBV6-3	TRBJ1-2	CASSYSHPGSHGYTF
TRBV6-5	TRBJ1-6	CASSYDGNSPLHF
TRBV20-1	TRBJ1-2	CSARDGGGIVYGYTF
TRBV11-3	TRBJ2-1	CASSLDRDKIF
TRBV20-1	TRBJ1-1	CSVPAGNTEAFF